One sample yielded the 17 T cell receptor beta chains listed below, sequenced in a study of post-analysis software for immune sequencing data. General study results and limits: Patients had higher frequencies than controls of about five TRBV segments, including TRBV5-6, TRBV5-1 and TRBV20-1.

Libraries were made from TCR beta cDNA, and they carried unique molecular identifiers. TCRdb re-analysed the PCR reads in MiXCR, keeping a single row per CDR3 protein. The table shows hundreds of thousands of distinct CDR3 sequences, with 25% to 30% occurring only once. For these TCRs, the target antigens are not known. The specimen sequenced was blood. All receptors come from a girl aged 10-17 years with multiple sclerosis.

In this sample, this clonotype turned up once. V gene TRBV20-1 combines with J gene TRBJ2-7; perhaps TRBD1 as D (6 bases). The CDR3 runs to 14 residues. CDR1 is DFQATT and CDR2 is SNEGSKA in the germline V gene (reference sequence). Trimming stripped 6 bases from V and 3 bases from J, with 18 bases between. The CDR3 bases are TGCAGTGCCCCGACAGGTAGAGGTAACTACGAGCAGTACTTC. As protein: CSAPTGRGNYEQYF.

This chain links TRBV25-1 with TRBJ2-1; tentative D call: TRBD1 (5 bases). V was pared by 5 bases and J by 9 bases, with 17 bases between. In germline, CDR1 is MGHDK, CDR2 SYGVNS. The CDR3 extends over 14 amino acids. The CDR3 DNA sequence: TGTGCCAGCAGTCCAAGGACGGATGGGGCTGAGCAGTTCTTC. Residues: CASSPRTDGAEQFF.

The V and J genes are TRBV5-1 and TRBJ2-1; 8 bases fit TRBD1. The CDR3 is made up of 15 amino acids. With V trimmed by 0 bases and J by 9 bases, 8 bases remained unmatched. The V gene's germline CDR1 is SGHRS and CDR2 YFSETQ. The CDR3: CASSLDGQGGSEQFF. CDR3 coding DNA: TGCGCCAGCAGCTTGGATGGACAGGGTGGTAGTGAGCAGTTCTTC.

A word on this clonotype: Without the conserved terminal phenylalanine or tryptophan, this CDR3 likely stems from a read error. The V call is TRBV6-2 or TRBV6-3, the J call TRBJ2-4; the D gene could be TRBD1 or TRBD2 (5 bases each). V gave up 6 bases and J gave up 0 bases, with 12 bases separating them. The germline V gene has CDR1 MNHEY and CDR2 SVGEGT. The CDR3 has 15 residues. The CDR3 DNA reads TGTGCCAGCAGCGACTGGGGGAGAGCCAAAAACATTCAGTACTTA. The encoded protein is CASSDWGRAKNIQYL.

The gene calls are TRBV20-1 and TRBJ1-5, with a possible D match to TRBD1 (5 bases). The ends were cut back, 4 bases at V and 7 bases at J, with 29 bases in the middle. This CDR3 has 18 residues. Germline CDR1 DFQATT, CDR2 SNEGSKA (reference sequence). As DNA, the CDR3 is TGCAGTGCTATCGAAGCTCGTTCGGGGCCCATGATTTCCCAGCCCCAGCATTTT. It codes for CSAIEARSGPMISQPQHF.

The sample holds a few counts of this clonotype. This rearrangement joins TRBV12-3 or TRBV12-4 to TRBJ2-6; D perhaps matches TRBD1 (5 bases). The CDR3 totals 14 residues. Between the trimmed V and J ends, which lost 10 bases and 0 bases, there was a span of 10 bases. CDR3 in DNA: TGTGCCACCAGAACAGGCTCTGGGGCCAACGTCCTGACTTTC. It specifies CATRTGSGANVLTF.

This clonotype was counted a few times. The chain joins TRBV28 to TRBJ2-7; 13 nucleotides match TRBD2. There are 18 residues in the CDR3. Per the germline V gene, CDR1 is MDHEN and CDR2 is SYDVKM. Losses at the gene ends were 6 bases for V and 0 bases for J; bases not matched to a gene: 11. The CDR3 region is CASSPQTSGGPSSYEQYF. In nucleotides, the CDR3 is TGTGCCAGCAGCCCCCAGACTAGCGGGGGGCCTAGCTCCTACGAGCAGTACTTC.

The chain couples TRBV7-9 to TRBJ2-4; D might be TRBD1 (6 bases). The CDR3 extends over 14 amino acids. Germline V lookup: CDR1 SEHNR, CDR2 FQNEAQ (reference sequence). V lost 5 bases, J lost 3 bases, and 11 bases lay in between. CDR3 in amino acids: CASSAPGVKNIQYF. CDR3 sequence (DNA): TGTGCCAGCAGCGCTCCAGGGGTCAAAAACATTCAGTACTTC.

This clonotype was detected many times. The rearrangement links TRBV29-1 to TRBJ2-7; weak D call: TRBD1 (6 bases). Trimming removed 6 bases at V and 4 bases at J, with 13 bases between. Per germline, CDR1 SQVTM and CDR2 ANQGSEA. The CDR3 totals 12 residues. For the CDR3, the DNA is TGCAGCGTCGTGACGGGACAATACGAGCAGTACTTC. It encodes CSVVTGQYEQYF.

This sequence joins TRBV12-3 or TRBV12-4 and TRBJ2-1, with 7 positions matching TRBD1. V trimming: 5 bases; J trimming: 10 bases; junction bases outside the gene matches: 5. CDR3 length: 12 amino acids. CDR3 nucleotides: TGTGCCAGCAGTAGACAGGGCGCCGAGCAGTTCTTC. Its translation: CASSRQGAEQFF.

The chain links TRBV24-1 to TRBJ2-1; 8 bases match TRBD2. The CDR3 has 14 amino acids. The V gene end was trimmed by 5 bases and the J gene end by 7 bases; junction bases not matched to a gene: 6. CDR1 is KGHDR, CDR2 SFDVKD, per germline. CDR3 protein: CATSGRTSRNEQFF. The CDR3 nucleotides are TGTGCCACCAGTGGCCGGACTAGCCGGAATGAGCAGTTCTTC.

V and J are TRBV20-1 and TRBJ1-5; D is possibly TRBD1 (6 bases). The CDR3 is 13 residues long. Germline loops: CDR1 DFQATT, CDR2 SNEGSKA (reference sequence). V was clipped by 4 bases and J by 9 bases, with 16 bases between them. In nucleotides, the CDR3 is TGCAGTGCTAAGGGGGTGTCCTCCACGCCCCAGCATTTT. Translating gives CSAKGVSSTPQHF.

V usage is TRBV7-2 and J usage is TRBJ2-3; TRBD2 matches 9 bases. The germline V gene encodes CDR1 SGHTA and CDR2 FQGNSA. The CDR3 loop spans 15 amino acids. V trimming: 5 bases; J trimming: 4 bases; junction bases outside the gene matches: 7. The CDR3 bases are TGTGCCAGCAGCCCGCGGCGGGGGGGGGCAGATACGCAGTATTTT. Its translation is CASSPRRGGADTQYF.

V is TRBV29-1 and J is TRBJ2-5, with 9 bases aligning to TRBD1. This CDR3 contains 15 residues. Germline assignment: CDR1 SQVTM and CDR2 ANQGSEA. The V gene end was trimmed by 6 bases and the J gene end by 2 bases; junction bases not matched to a gene: 10. CDR3: CSVGRTGATQETQYF. CDR3 in DNA: TGCAGCGTGGGGAGGACAGGGGCGACACAAGAGACCCAGTACTTC.

This chain joins TRBV6-4 and TRBJ2-1, with 7 bases matching TRBD2. Germline values: CDR1 MRHNA, CDR2 SNTAGT. V was pared by 0 bases and J by 6 bases, with 8 bases of the junction left unmatched. The CDR3 sequence is 16 residues long. CDR3 loop: CASSDSGRGGFNEQFF. CDR3 DNA sequence: TGTGCCAGCAGTGACTCGGGGAGGGGCGGTTTCAATGAGCAGTTCTTC.

The rearrangement uses TRBV29-1 and TRBJ2-5; weak D call: TRBD2 (5 bases). The V gene's germline CDR1 is SQVTM and CDR2 ANQGSEA. With 4 bases removed from V and 7 bases from J, the gap between germline ends came to 10 bases. The CDR3 consists of 11 residues. The CDR3: CSVGFAGTQYF. In DNA form, the CDR3 reads TGCAGCGTTGGGTTCGCGGGGACCCAGTACTTC.

The chain has TRBV20-1 and TRBJ2-1; the match to TRBD2 covers 11 bases. Germline-derived CDR1 and CDR2 are DFQATT and SNEGSKA (reference sequence). The CDR3 has 17 residues. Trimming cost V 4 bases and J 9 bases; bases outside gene matches: 17. For the CDR3, the DNA is TGCAGTGCTATTGGGCTAGCGGGAGGCTTGACGTGGGGTGAGCAGTTCTTC. This codes for CSAIGLAGGLTWGEQFF.